Below, one T cell receptor (beta chain) is given with its context. This receptor's antigen is unknown. Base qualities are not provided; no much larger clone lies one nucleotide away. Using the deep immunoSEQ assay, multiplex PCR amplified TCR CDR3 regions from genomic DNA. For each cell subset, the extracted genomic DNA was distributed evenly across all wells of several immunoSEQ 96-well plates, and each plate served as one replicate. For sorted subsets, 200 to 250 ng genomic DNA, equal to 30,000 to 35,000 T cell genomes, was loaded into each replicate PCR. Purified libraries were quantified with a Qubit 3.0 fluorometer, sized on a Bioanalyzer 2100, and re-quantified with the KAPA Library Quantification kit. Every immunoSEQ 96-well plate was sequenced on a separate single-read 150-cycle Illumina NextSeq 550 flow cell. The published analysis was carried out like this. Because the immunoSEQ output held only junctional sequences and lacked quality scores, the filtering could not match the filtering applied to full-length reads. To assign V/J genes and CDR3, sequences were annotated using PyIR, a Python wrapper for IgBLAST v1.9, with IMGT germline references. Reads were removed for weak V/J assignments (E-value above 1e-6), missing CDR3, stop codons, out-of-frame junctions, or ambiguous translated residues. A V3J clonotype was defined by an identical inferred V gene, J gene, and CDR3 amino acid sequence. Percentage overlap between repertoires was calculated by dividing the number of shared unique clonotypes by the size of the smaller repertoire. Richness of each repertoire was evaluated using RTK rarefaction, the Chao1 estimator, and Recon v2.1 estimates of unobserved clonotypes. Generation probabilities for all TCRbeta clonotypes obtained by the gDNA method from four donors were computed using OLGA. TCRdb's version of the immuneACCESS table is confined to in-frame rearrangements and falls short of the full clone set. An unresolved V gene accounts for under half of the shortfall where checked; the remainder is of unknown origin. V and J calls and clone size are those listed in that table; D and trimming were worked out from the DNA. The sample data list more than 2 million clones, and over 85% of these were observed just once. The ten largest clones represent 1.1% of the sample.

These data come from a study of shared clonotypes between healthy human individuals (dated by TCRdb to 2020 to 2022). At the level of the whole study: The cohort included three men and a couple of women between 18 and 49 years of age. To estimate repertoire size and how much clonotypes are shared between individuals, the study performed deep sequencing of blood TCR repertoires from five healthy adults. For each donor, CD4 naive and CD4 memory were each run on three plates, CD8 naive on two plates, and CD8 memory on one plate. Libraries were prepared and TCR repertoires were sequenced by different laboratories using diverse techniques, in order to increase sequencing depth and limit assay-specific biases. Per donor, leukapheresis produced somewhere between about 0.9 and 9.5 billion PBMCs. What the authors observed across the whole study: The small number of donors limited the genetic and exposure-history diversity represented. Compared with non-shared clonotypes, the clonotypes found in all four sorted-subset donors had higher generation probabilities. Rarefaction of sorted-subset datasets indicated incomplete sequencing despite the large sequencing depth. Sampling was restricted to blood, and TCR repertoires in tissue are likely to differ from TCR repertoires in blood. Larger estimated clonotype richness was generally found for naive subsets than for memory subsets. Pairwise subsampling indicated that sequencing depth was expected to affect the degree of clonotype sharing among donors. Across several donors, approximately 4.9% of naive CD4, approximately 3.6% of naive CD8, about 2.3% of memory CD4, and roughly 0.4% of memory CD8 clonotypes were shared.

CD8 naive samples consisted of CD45RO-negative cells that were positively selected for CCR7, yielding a CD45RA+CCR7+ population without TemRA cells. The donors were healthy, HIV-negative adults with no recently reported acute infections or vaccinations. Every donor was a Caucasian adult residing in Nashville, Tennessee, USA. Blood was collected by leukapheresis, and PBMCs were isolated by Ficoll-Histopaque density gradient centrifugation and then cryopreserved in liquid nitrogen vapor phase. Analytical flow cytometry was used to check the purity and quantity of each magnetically sorted T cell population. From each sorted fraction, genomic DNA was isolated and quantified by UV absorbance on a Nanodrop 2000c. The clonotype comes from a man aged 18 to 29 in good health. What was sequenced was naive CD8+ T cells sorted from blood. What the cell subset or site label conveys for this sample: CD45RA+CCR7+.

The CDR3 protein is CAIQGFYSNYGYTF. The DNA sequence reads TGTGCGATACAGGGATTTTACAGTAACTATGGCTACACCTTC. The rearranged chain carries TRBV2 and TRBJ1-2; TRBD1 might be the D gene, on 6 matching bases. The germline V gene yields SNHLY for CDR1 and FYNNEI for CDR2. The cysteine opens and the phenylalanine closes a CDR3 of 14 amino acids. The read is trimmed to its CDR3 DNA, 42 bases read in frame from base 1.